The 10 T cell receptor beta chains below come from one sample, sequenced in a study of CD8 T cells in ankylosing spondylitis. Study observations and caveats: Blood of patients with ankylosing spondylitis appeared to be characterized by a TCR beta motif of eight highly homologous variants.

The antigens for these receptors are not known. TCRdb analysed the 5' RACE reads with MiXCR anew, one entry per CDR3 protein. The table lists about 800,000 distinct CDR3 sequences, 12% of them singletons. Sequenced material: blood, either unsorted or a sorted T cell fraction (not recorded which). The receptors come from a male donor with ankylosing spondylitis.

The CDR3 DNA reads TGTGCCAGCAGCCCTGAGGGGCGTCCTTTGGACTACGAGCAGTACTTC. As protein: CASSPEGRPLDYEQYF. The chain is built from TRBV7-2 and TRBJ2-7; D tentatively reads TRBD1 or TRBD2 (5 bases each). The CDR3 sequence is 16 residues long. V lost 5 bases to trimming and J lost 3 bases, with 20 bases between them. Germline lookup yields CDR1 SGHTA and CDR2 FQGNSA.

This sequence joins TRBV7-2 and TRBJ2-2, with a tentative D call TRBD1 (6 bases). The germline CDR1 and CDR2 sequences are SGHTA and FQGNSA. The CDR3 loop spans 14 amino acids. V was shortened by 3 bases and J by 7 bases, with 12 bases between the two germline ends. CDR3: CASSLLTGLGELFF. CDR3 coding DNA: TGTGCCAGCAGCTTGTTAACAGGGCTCGGGGAGCTGTTTTTT.

This clonotype has just a few counts. V and J are TRBV4-1 and TRBJ1-6; 8 bases map to TRBD1. The CDR3 totals 18 residues. The V gene end was trimmed by 0 bases and the J gene end by 9 bases; junction bases not matched to a gene: 13. Germline CDR1 reads MGHRA; CDR2 reads YSYEKL. CDR3 coding DNA: TGCGCCAGCAGCCAAGACCCCCGGACAGGGCCAGGCCTTTCACCCCTCCACTTT. Translation gives CASSQDPRTGPGLSPLHF.

A few counts support this clonotype. The chain recombines TRBV20-1 with TRBJ2-5; TRBD2 aligns across 9 bases. The germline V gene has CDR1 DFQATT and CDR2 SNEGSKA (reference sequence). This CDR3 has 16 amino acids. V lost 4 bases, J lost 11 bases, and 20 bases stayed unmatched. CDR3 nucleotide sequence: TGCAGTGCTAAGACCCCTGGCGGGGGGGCCCCGGAGAGTCAGTACTTC. It is translated as CSAKTPGGGAPESQYF.

The chain links TRBV12-3 or TRBV12-4 to TRBJ1-2; TRBD1 might be the D (6 bases). V lost 5 bases and J lost 4, with 17 bases in between. The CDR3 extends over 15 amino acids. CDR3 bases: TGTGCCAGCAGTCCCTATTATACAGGGCTCTATGGCTACACCTTC. Its translation is CASSPYYTGLYGYTF.

The chain employs TRBV7-2 and TRBJ2-5; 9 bases fit TRBD2. This CDR3 region has 16 residues. The germline CDR1 and CDR2 sequences are SGHTA and FQGNSA. V was pared by 6 bases and J by 0 bases, with 8 bases of the junction left unmatched. The CDR3 DNA follows: TGTGCCAGCAGATCCCGGGCTAGCGGGGACCAAGAGACCCAGTACTTC. It translates to CASRSRASGDQETQYF.

This clonotype was observed a handful of times. The genes are TRBV28 and TRBJ2-7; TRBD1 is a possible D gene (5 bases). The germline V and J ends were trimmed by 2 bases and 6 bases, with 14 bases remaining between them. Germline lookup yields CDR1 MDHEN and CDR2 SYDVKM. CDR3 size: 14 residues. CDR3 sequence (DNA): TGTGCCAGCAGTTTACCCAATAGGGGCCTCGAGCAGTACTTC. It yields the protein CASSLPNRGLEQYF.

This clonotype was recorded many times. The V and J genes are TRBV5-5 and TRBJ2-3, with 8 bases lining up with TRBD2. V dropped 4 bases and J dropped 4; count of bases not matched to a gene: 11. CDR3 length equals 16 residues. Germline assignment: CDR1 SGHKS and CDR2 YYEKEE (reference sequence). Here the CDR3 DNA reads TGTGCCAGCAGCAAAGTCGGGGGGGCGTACGCAGATACGCAGTATTTT. Translating it yields CASSKVGGAYADTQYF.

The J gene is TRBJ2-7, the V gene TRBV4-2; 11 bases align to TRBD2. CDR1 LGHNA and CDR2 YNFKEQ come from the germline V gene. CDR3 length equals 16 residues. The trim removed 4 bases at V and 4 bases at J, leaving 9 bases unmatched. The CDR3 DNA reads TGTGCCAGCAGCCCTCAGCTGGCTAGCGGGAGGTACGAGCAGTACTTC. Amino acids: CASSPQLASGRYEQYF.

This clonotype occurred a few times. This chain connects TRBV7-2 to TRBJ2-3; the D gene is possibly TRBD2 (6 bases). With 2 bases removed from V and 3 bases from J, the gap between germline ends came to 15 bases. The CDR3 contains 16 residues. The germline V gene encodes CDR1 SGHTA and CDR2 FQGNSA. In DNA form, the CDR3 reads TGTGCCAGCAGCTTAATGGGACTCGTCGGTACAGATACGCAGTATTTT. It codes for CASSLMGLVGTDTQYF.